The next 16 T cell receptor beta chains were all read from a single sample in a study of early T cells in non-severe SARS-CoV-2 infection. TCRdb ran MiXCR on the 5' RACE reads and lists one entry per CDR3 protein. The table includes about 24,000 distinct CDR3 sequences, about 4.5% detected once. Sequencing was performed on whole blood. Receptors originate from an adult who was a healthcare worker with PCR-confirmed SARS-CoV-2 infection or an uninfected control (not recorded which).

There are many counts of this clonotype. V gene TRBV6-1 combines with J gene TRBJ2-3; no clear D gene. This CDR3 comprises 14 residues. Trimming left V 3 bases short and J 0 bases short, with 7 bases between. Germline lookup yields CDR1 MNHNS and CDR2 SASEGT. CDR3 sequence (DNA): TGTGCCAGCAGTGATGACCATAGCACAGATACGCAGTATTTT. Translation: CASSDDHSTDTQYF.

This clonotype was recorded a few times. The rearrangement links TRBV4-3 to TRBJ2-2; D gene ambiguous. Germline assignment: CDR1 LGHNA and CDR2 YSLEER. Trimming cost V 0 bases and J 4 bases, with 18 bases left between them. This CDR3 comprises 18 residues. The CDR3 DNA sequence: TGCGCCAGCAGCCAAGACCTTCATCCGCGCATCGGCACCGGGGAGCTGTTTTTT. It specifies CASSQDLHPRIGTGELFF.

This clonotype was recorded at least ten times. The CDR3 loop reads CASSLGRTANSETGELFF. As DNA, the CDR3 is TGTGCCAGCAGCTTGGGTAGAACGGCTAATTCTGAAACCGGGGAGCTGTTTTTT. The chain couples TRBV7-9 to TRBJ2-2; unclear D gene. Per the germline V gene, CDR1 is SEHNR and CDR2 is FQNEAQ (reference sequence). V lost 3 bases to trimming and J lost 5 bases, with 22 bases between them. The CDR3 extends over 18 amino acids.

This chain links TRBV18 with TRBJ1-6; no reliable D call. Trimming shortened V by 3 bases and J by 7 bases, and 16 bases separated the two germline ends. The germline CDR1 and CDR2 sequences are KGHSH and LQKENI. The CDR3 totals 16 residues. CDR3 DNA sequence: TGTGCCAGCTCACCTGAAGGAAGCACATCAAATTCACCCCTCCACTTT. Translating it yields CASSPEGSTSNSPLHF.

The chain couples TRBV29-1 to TRBJ1-4; D remains ambiguous. CDR3 length: 13 residues. Germline CDR1 is SQVTM and CDR2 is ANQGSEA. V was clipped by 6 bases and J by 7 bases, with 15 bases between them. The CDR3 DNA sequence: TGCAGCGTCGCCCCCGACGCGGTTGAAAAACTGTTTTTT. This translates into CSVAPDAVEKLFF.

This clonotype is labeled medium-sized. The chain recombines TRBV7-2 with TRBJ2-7, with D uncertain. The CDR3 runs 11 residues. Germline CDR1 and CDR2: SGHTA and FQGNSA. The V and J ends lost 1 base and 5 bases respectively, with 3 bases between them. This chain's CDR3 is CASSLGDEQYF. The CDR3 DNA reads as TGTGCCAGCAGCTTAGGGGACGAGCAGTACTTC.

This clonotype was seen only a few times. The chain links TRBV11-2 to TRBJ1-2; D is perhaps TRBD1 (5 bases). This CDR3 has 15 residues. Germline V gene lookup returns CDR1 SGHAT and CDR2 FQNNGV. Deletions cut 4 bases from V and 0 bases from J, with 12 bases between. The DNA of the CDR3 is TGTGCCAGCAGCTATTCAACAGGATCTAACTATGGCTACACCTTC. It specifies CASSYSTGSNYGYTF. The entire variable domain, with the rest obtained from reference TRBV11-2 and TRBJ1-2, is as follows: EAGVAQSPRYKIIEKRQSVAFWCNPISGHATLYWYQQILGQGPKLLIQFQNNGVVDDSQLPKDRFSAERLKGVDSTLKIQPAKLEDSAVYLCASSYSTGSNYGYTFGSGTRLTVV.

This clonotype showed up many times. The CDR3 spells CASSYRGAELDTQYF. The CDR3 DNA follows: TGTGCCAGCAGCTACCGGGGGGCGGAATTGGATACGCAGTATTTT. The chain has TRBV11-2 and TRBJ2-3, with a possible D match to TRBD2 (7 bases). Germline V gives CDR1 SGHAT, CDR2 FQNNGV. V lost 4 bases, J lost 6 bases, and 17 bases lay in between. The length of the CDR3 is 15 residues.

This clonotype was seen many times. This chain joins TRBV19 and TRBJ2-5, with 8 bases aligning to TRBD2. The V segment lost 6 bases and the J segment 5 bases; nucleotides outside the gene matches: 8. In germline, CDR1 is LNHDA, CDR2 SQIVND (reference sequence). The length of the CDR3 is 14 residues. The CDR3 loop is CASSGGTRMETQYF. CDR3 in DNA: TGTGCCAGTAGCGGCGGGACTAGAATGGAGACCCAGTACTTC.

This clonotype was counted ten times or more. The chain has TRBV7-9 and TRBJ2-7, with D maybe TRBD1 (6 bases). The germline gives CDR1 SEHNR, CDR2 FQNEAQ (reference sequence). This CDR3 has 12 residues. The V gene lost 4 bases and the J gene lost 5 bases, with 9 bases spanning the gap. The CDR3 is CASSSDSDEQYF. CDR3 DNA: TGTGCCAGCAGCTCGGACAGTGACGAGCAGTACTTC. The full variable domain, completed using reference TRBV7-9 and TRBJ2-7, is DTGVSQNPRHKITKRGQNVTFRCDPISEHNRLYWYRQTLGQGPEFLTYFQNEAQLEKSRLLSDRFSAERPKGSFSTLEIQRTEQGDSAMYLCASSSDSDEQYFGPGTRLTVT.

There are many counts of this clonotype. The gene calls are TRBV6-2 or TRBV6-3 and TRBJ2-1; D is possibly TRBD2 (6 bases). Germline CDR1 is MNHEY and CDR2 is SVGEGT. The CDR3 contains 11 residues. V lost 5 bases, J lost 8 bases, and 7 bases lay in between. Here the CDR3 reads CASSREYEQFF. CDR3 sequence (DNA): TGTGCCAGCAGTCGGGAGTATGAGCAGTTCTTC.

This clonotype has just a few counts. The genes are TRBV29-1 and TRBJ2-1, with a possible D match to TRBD2 (6 bases). The length of the CDR3 is 16 residues. The V gene lost 4 bases and the J gene lost 4 bases, with 20 bases spanning the gap. Germline V gene data show CDR1 as SQVTM and CDR2 as ANQGSEA. The CDR3 region is CSVGSLTSKSYNEQFF. The DNA of the CDR3 is TGCAGCGTTGGGTCTTTGACTAGTAAAAGTTACAATGAGCAGTTCTTC.

This clonotype was picked up a small number of times. The chain recombines TRBV6-2 or TRBV6-3 with TRBJ2-1; weak D call: TRBD2 (6 bases). There are 12 residues in the CDR3. CDR1 and CDR2 (germline): MNHEY, SVGEGT. V was pared by 6 bases and J by 13 bases, with 16 bases between. The CDR3: CASSQGTPNQFF. CDR3 in DNA: TGTGCCAGCAGCCAAGGGACTCCCAACCAGTTCTTC.

This clonotype showed up many times. V is TRBV20-1 and J is TRBJ1-4, with D possibly matching TRBD1 (6 bases). The germline V and J ends were trimmed by 1 base and 3 bases, with 9 bases remaining between them. CDR1 DFQATT and CDR2 SNEGSKA come from the germline V gene (reference sequence). CDR3 length equals 14 residues. The DNA for the CDR3 is TGCAGTGCTAGAGTGGGGGGGCCTAATGAAAAACTGTTTTTT. Residues: CSARVGGPNEKLFF.

The chain combines TRBV19 with TRBJ2-1; TRBD2 is a possible D gene (6 bases). Germline V gives CDR1 LNHDA, CDR2 SQIVND (reference sequence). V lost 2 bases and J lost 7, with 15 bases in between. This CDR3 region has 15 residues. The CDR3 DNA sequence: TGTGCCAGTAGTATAACCTGGAGGGCCAAAAATGAGCAGTTCTTC. Amino acid sequence: CASSITWRAKNEQFF. Together with reference TRBV19 and TRBJ2-1, the CDR3 gives the full variable domain: DGGITQSPKYLFRKEGQNVTLSCEQNLNHDAMYWYRQDPGQGLRLIYYSQIVNDFQKGDIAEGYSVSREKKESFPLTVTSAQKNPTAFYLCASSITWRAKNEQFFGPGTRLTVL.

This clonotype was observed a handful of times. The chain uses TRBV4-3 and TRBJ2-7, with TRBD1 identical over 7 bases. Germline V gene sequence: CDR1 LGHNA, CDR2 YSLEER. J lost 3 bases, V lost 2 bases, and 7 bases had no gene match. The CDR3 loop spans 15 amino acids. The CDR3 loop reads CASSQQTGSVYEQYF. As DNA, the CDR3 is TGCGCCAGCAGCCAACAGACAGGGTCGGTCTACGAGCAGTACTTC.